The T cell receptor (beta chain) described here comes from a study of OX40 agonist ivuxolimab in advanced cancers. Study findings and constraints: More expanded clones were seen, on average, in CD8+ T cells than in CD4+.

Looked up from germline, CDR1 is SGHTA and CDR2 is FQGNSA. The CDR3 is 14 amino acids. Deletions cut 8 bases from V and 3 bases from J, with 17 bases between. The protocol was immunoSEQ multiplex PCR, while the TCRdb copy is restricted to in-frame clones and leaves out a portion. The sample holds some 89,000 clones, about 86% seen once. This clone came up a few times. Its antigen is still unknown. The sample here was CD4+ or CD8+ T cells sorted from blood, taken in a trial of the OX40 agonist ivuxolimab. The chain uses TRBV7-2 and TRBJ2-7; D remains ambiguous. This receptor was obtained from an adult with an advanced solid tumor such as melanoma, head and neck, liver or kidney cancer. DNA of the CDR3: TGTGCCAGCGGCCAATCGGCAGGTTTCTACGAGCAGTACTTC. Protein sequence: CASGQSAGFYEQYF.